The subject of this entry is one T cell receptor beta chain. The ends were cut back, 0 bases at V and 4 bases at J, with 16 bases in the middle. The CDR3 consists of 16 residues. Germline CDR1 and CDR2: MGHRA and YSYEKL. The data stem from a study of cytomegalovirus exposure and HLA in healthy donors. The method was immunoSEQ multiplex PCR; TCRdb's version includes in-frame clones alone and lacks a portion of them. The data show about 130,000 clones, about 87% seen once. Sequencing input: PBMCs. The genes are TRBV4-1 and TRBJ2-7, with D perhaps TRBD2 (5 bases). The receptor's source is a woman in her thirties in good health and CMV-seropositive. CDR3 nucleotide sequence: TGCGCCAGCAGCCAAGATCAACGGGGATCCGCATACGAGCAGTACTTC. Amino acid sequence: CASSQDQRGSAYEQYF.